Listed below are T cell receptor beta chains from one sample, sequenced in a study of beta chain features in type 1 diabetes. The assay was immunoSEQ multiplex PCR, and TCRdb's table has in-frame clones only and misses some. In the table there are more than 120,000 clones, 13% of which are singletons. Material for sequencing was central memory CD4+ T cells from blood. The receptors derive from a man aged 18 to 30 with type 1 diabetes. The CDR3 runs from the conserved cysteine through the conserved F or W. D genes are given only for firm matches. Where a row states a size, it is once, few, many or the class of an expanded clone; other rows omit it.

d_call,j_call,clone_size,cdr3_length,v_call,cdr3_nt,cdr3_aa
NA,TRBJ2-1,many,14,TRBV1,TGCACCAGCAGCCAAGGGGGACTAGAATTCGGGCAGTTCTTC,CTSSQGGLEFGQFF
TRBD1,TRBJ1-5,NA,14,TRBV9,TGTGCCAGCAGCGTAGGACAGGGGGGTCAGCCCCAGCATTTT,CASSVGQGGQPQHF
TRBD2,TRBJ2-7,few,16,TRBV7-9,TGTGCCAGCAGCTCCCGACTAGCGGGGGCCACCTACGAGCAGTACTTC,CASSSRLAGATYEQYF
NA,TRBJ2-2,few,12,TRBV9,TGTGCCAGCAGCGTAGGCGAGGGTGGGCTGTTTTTT,CASSVGEGGLFF
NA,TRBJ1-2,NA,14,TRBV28,TGTGCCAGCAGTTTTTCAGCCGGCTACTATGGCTACACCTTC,CASSFSAGYYGYTF
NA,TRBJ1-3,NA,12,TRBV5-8,TGTGCCAGCAGCCTGACAGAGAACACCATATATTTT,CASSLTENTIYF
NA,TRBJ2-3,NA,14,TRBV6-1,TGTGCCAGCAGTGAAGCGACTAGGGTAGATACGCAGTATTTT,CASSEATRVDTQYF
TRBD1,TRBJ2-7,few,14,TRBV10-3,TGTGCCACTACCGGGACAGGGGATTCCTACGAGCAGTACTTC,CATTGTGDSYEQYF
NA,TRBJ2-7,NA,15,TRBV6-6,TGTGCCAGCAGTACCGCACACCGGGTGGCCTACGAGCAGTACTTC,CASSTAHRVAYEQYF
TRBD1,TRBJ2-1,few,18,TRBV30,TGTGCCTGGAGTCCCGGGACAGGGATGTTCCTCGATGTCAATGAGCAGTTCTTC,CAWSPGTGMFLDVNEQFF
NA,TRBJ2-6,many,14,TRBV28,TGTGCCAGCACCCCGGGTGGTGGGGCCAACGTCCTGACTTTC,CASTPGGGANVLTF
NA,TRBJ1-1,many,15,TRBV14,TGTGCCAGCAGCCCCGTAGGGGGGGCTTGGACTGAAGCTTTCTTT,CASSPVGGAWTEAFF
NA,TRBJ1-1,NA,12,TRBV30,TGTGCCTGGACCGCTCAATTGACTGAAGCTTTCTTT,CAWTAQLTEAFF
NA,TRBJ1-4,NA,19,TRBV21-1,TGTGCCAGCAGCCCCAGTGGGAGCGGCCGAGTATCAACTAATGAAAAACTGTTTTTT,CASSPSGSGRVSTNEKLFF
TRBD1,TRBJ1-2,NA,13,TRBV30,TGTGCCTGGAGTGGACAGGGGAACTATGGCTACACCTTC,CAWSGQGNYGYTF
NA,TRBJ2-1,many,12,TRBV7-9,TGTGCCAGCACCCCAGGGGAGAATGAGCAGTTCTTC,CASTPGENEQFF
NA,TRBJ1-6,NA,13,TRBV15,TGTGCCACCAGCAGAGAGGATAATTCACCCCTCCACTTT,CATSREDNSPLHF
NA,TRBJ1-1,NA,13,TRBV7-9,TGTGCCAGCAGCCTCCAGGGTGGGACTGAAGCTTTCTTT,CASSLQGGTEAFF
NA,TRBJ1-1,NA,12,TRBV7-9,TGTGCCAGCAGCTTAGAAGGGGCTGAAGCTTTCTTT,CASSLEGAEAFF
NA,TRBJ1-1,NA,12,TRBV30,TGTGCCTGGAGTGTACAGGGACGCGGAGCTTTCTTT,CAWSVQGRGAFF
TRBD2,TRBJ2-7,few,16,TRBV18,TGTGCCAGCTCACCACCCGGACTAGCGGGGACAGGGGAGCAGTACTTC,CASSPPGLAGTGEQYF
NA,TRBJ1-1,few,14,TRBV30,TGTGCCTGGAGTGTGGTCCCGGTGGGCACTGAAGCTTTCTTT,CAWSVVPVGTEAFF
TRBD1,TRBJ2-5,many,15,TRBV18,TGTGCCAGCTCACCAGACAGGGGGGACCAAGAGACCCAGTACTTC,CASSPDRGDQETQYF
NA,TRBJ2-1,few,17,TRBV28,TGTGCCAGCAGTTTATCCCCAGACAGTAGCTCCTACAATGAGCAGTTCTTC,CASSLSPDSSSYNEQFF
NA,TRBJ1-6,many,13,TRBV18,TGTGCCAGCTCACTGGGACCGAATTCACCCCTCCACTTT,CASSLGPNSPLHF
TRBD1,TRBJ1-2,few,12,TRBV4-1,TGCGCCAGCAGCCAGGACAGGTATGGCTACACCTTC,CASSQDRYGYTF
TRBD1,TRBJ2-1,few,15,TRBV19,TGTGCCAGTAGTTGGACAGGCCGGCGGTCCAATGAGCAGTTCTTC,CASSWTGRRSNEQFF
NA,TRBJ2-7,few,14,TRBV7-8,TGTGCCAGCAGCTTATCGAGGGCGGTACACGAGCAGTACTTC,CASSLSRAVHEQYF
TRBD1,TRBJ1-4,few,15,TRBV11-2,TGTGCCAGCAGCTTTACAGGGGTGACTAATGAAAAACTGTTTTTT,CASSFTGVTNEKLFF
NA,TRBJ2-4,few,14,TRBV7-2,TGTGCCAGCAGCTTAGGGCAGGACCGGGGGTCCCAGTACTTC,CASSLGQDRGSQYF
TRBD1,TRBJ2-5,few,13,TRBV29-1,TGCAGCGCTTGGACAGGGGGGAGAGAGACCCAGTACTTC,CSAWTGGRETQYF
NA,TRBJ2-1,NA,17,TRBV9,TGTGCCAGCAGCGTAGAAGAGGGAATCGCGAATTTAAATGAGCAGTTCTTC,CASSVEEGIANLNEQFF
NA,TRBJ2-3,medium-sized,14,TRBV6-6,TGTGCCAGCAGGCTCGACCCACGGGTAGATACGCAGTATTTT,CASRLDPRVDTQYF
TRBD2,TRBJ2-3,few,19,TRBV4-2,TGTGCCAGCAGCCAAGAGGTAACCAGCGGGGTCCGCTTGGGGGATACGCAGTATTTT,CASSQEVTSGVRLGDTQYF
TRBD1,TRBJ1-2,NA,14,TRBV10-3,TGTGCCATCAGTGAGGGGACAGAGACCTATGGCTACACCTTC,CAISEGTETYGYTF
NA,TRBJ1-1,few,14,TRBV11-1,TGTGCCAGCAGCCCCTTTTCGGGCGACACTGAAGCTTTCTTT,CASSPFSGDTEAFF
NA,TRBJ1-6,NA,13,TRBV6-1,TGTGCCAGCACCAACCCTGGGATAGAACACGAGAACTTT,CASTNPGIEHENF
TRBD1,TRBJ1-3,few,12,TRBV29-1,TGCAGCGTTGGACAGGGGGGAAACACCATATATTTT,CSVGQGGNTIYF
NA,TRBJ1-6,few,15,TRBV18,TGTGCCAGCTCACCAGGCGAGGGGATGAATTCACCCCTCCACTTT,CASSPGEGMNSPLHF
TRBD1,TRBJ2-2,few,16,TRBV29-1,TGCAGCGCTACAAAGGGGGCGGGTACGAACACCGGGGAGCTGTTTTTT,CSATKGAGTNTGELFF
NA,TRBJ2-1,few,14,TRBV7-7,TGTGCCAGCAGCCGGGGGACAGCTTCGGATGAGCAGTTCTTC,CASSRGTASDEQFF
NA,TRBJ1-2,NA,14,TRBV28,TGTGCCAGCAGTTTATTGACCGCGGGGCCTGGCTACACCTTC,CASSLLTAGPGYTF
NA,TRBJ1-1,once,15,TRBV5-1,TGCGCCAGCCTAGATACAGGGATGGGGAACACTGAAGCTTTCTTT,CASLDTGMGNTEAFF
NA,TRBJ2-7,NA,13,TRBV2,TGTGCCAGCCGGGACATGAACTCCTACGAGCAGTACTTC,CASRDMNSYEQYF
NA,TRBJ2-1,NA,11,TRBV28,TGTGCCACCGCCCGATCACAAGGGCAGTTCTTC,CATARSQGQFF
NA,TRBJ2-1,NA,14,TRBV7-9,TGTGCCAGCAGCTTAGAGGCAGGGTGGAATGAGCAGTTCTTC,CASSLEAGWNEQFF
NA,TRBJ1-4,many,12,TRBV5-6,TGTGCCAGCAGCTTGCTTAATGAAAAACTGTTTTTT,CASSLLNEKLFF
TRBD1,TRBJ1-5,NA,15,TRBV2,TGTGCCAGCATGCGCGACAGGGGCGCAGGGCAGCCCCAGCATTTT,CASMRDRGAGQPQHF
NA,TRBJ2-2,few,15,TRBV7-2,TGTGCCAGCAGCTTAACTGGGGGGAACACCGGGGAGCTGTTTTTT,CASSLTGGNTGELFF
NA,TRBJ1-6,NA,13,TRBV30,TGTGCCTTCCGTCACCAAACCCATTCACCCCTCCACTTT,CAFRHQTHSPLHF
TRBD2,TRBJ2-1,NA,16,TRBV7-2,TGTGCCAGCAGCACATATTTCGGGGGGGCCGGGAATGAGCAGTTCTTC,CASSTYFGGAGNEQFF